The 27 T cell receptor beta chains given below trace back to one sample, sequenced in a study of cytomegalovirus exposure and HLA in healthy donors. PCR primers comprised 60 Vbeta and 13 Jbeta primers. The table came from immunoSEQ multiplex PCR; TCRdb's copy has only in-frame clones and leaves some out. Here the sample spans about 200,000 clones, roughly four fifths being singletons. Sequenced: PBMCs. The receptors originated from a woman in her 30s in good health and CMV-seropositive.

This sequence joins TRBV30 and TRBJ1-1; D gene unclear. This CDR3 comprises 13 residues. The V gene lost 3 bases and the J gene lost 1 base, with 9 bases spanning the gap. Germline CDR1 GTSNPN, CDR2 SVGIG (reference sequence). The CDR3 nucleotides are TGTGCCTGGAGCATCGACTGGAACACTGAAGCTTTCTTT. Translating it yields CAWSIDWNTEAFF.

CDR3 DNA: TGTGCCAGCAGCTTATCAGGGGGCACTGAAGCTTTCTTT. Protein: CASSLSGGTEAFF. This rearrangement joins TRBV7-3 to TRBJ1-1; 7 bases line up with TRBD1. The germline V gene has CDR1 SGHTA and CDR2 FQGTGA. CDR3 length: 13 residues. Germline trimming cut 2 bases from V and 4 bases from J; bases unmatched to any gene: 1.

The V call is TRBV7-2, the J call TRBJ2-5; 9 bases are shared with TRBD2. Trimming took 5 bases from V and 1 from J; bases not matched to a gene: 8. The CDR3 runs to 16 residues. CDR1 and CDR2 from the germline V gene are SGHTA and FQGNSA. In DNA, the CDR3 is TGTGCCAGCAGCCTCGGGCCAGCGGGGGGCCAAGAGACCCAGTACTTC. This codes for CASSLGPAGGQETQYF.

Remarks on this clone: One end of the junction fails to match germline, which may point to a read error. The V call is TRBV9, the J call TRBJ2-1; 7 bases are a match to TRBD2. Germline CDR1 is SGDLS and CDR2 is YYNGEE. The CDR3 has 16 amino acids. CDR3 region: CASSTSSGNRYSEQFF. CDR3 bases: TGTGCCAGCAGCACATCAAGCGGGAACCGTTACAGTGAGCAGTTCTTC.

The rearrangement uses TRBV7-9 and TRBJ2-3; TRBD2 agrees at 8 bases. Germline V gene sequence: CDR1 SEHNR, CDR2 FQNEAQ (reference sequence). The trim removed 3 bases at V and 6 bases at J, leaving 5 bases unmatched. This CDR3 region has 14 residues. The CDR3 spells CASSLSGGGDTQYF. CDR3 DNA sequence: TGTGCCAGCAGCTTGAGCGGGGGCGGGGATACGCAGTATTTT.

The chain couples TRBV4-2 to TRBJ1-2; TRBD1 is a possible D gene (6 bases). The germline gives CDR1 LGHNA, CDR2 YNFKEQ. Trimming left V 3 bases short and J 6 bases short, with 14 bases between. CDR3 size: 14 residues. The CDR3 protein is CASSQAGERDGYTF. The CDR3 nucleotides are TGTGCCAGCAGCCAGGCAGGGGAGAGGGATGGCTACACCTTC.

This clone was recorded once. The chain combines TRBV7-9 with TRBJ1-2; 8 bases are a match to TRBD1. CDR1 SEHNR and CDR2 FQNEAQ come from the germline V gene (reference sequence). CDR3 length: 15 amino acids. The junction had 7 bases not matched to a gene; V was cut back by 7 bases and J by 0 bases. The DNA of the CDR3 is TGTGCCAGCAAGGACAGGGAAGGATCTAACTATGGCTACACCTTC. Translated: CASKDREGSNYGYTF.

The chain uses TRBV18 and TRBJ1-4; TRBD1 matches 9 bases. V trimming: 6 bases; J trimming: 7 bases; junction bases outside the gene matches: 12. The CDR3 contains 16 residues. Germline V gene lookup returns CDR1 KGHSH and CDR2 LQKENI. The CDR3 loop is CASSLQGDREPEKLFF. The CDR3 DNA reads TGTGCCAGCTCTCTCCAAGGGGACAGGGAGCCTGAAAAACTGTTTTTT. The full variable domain, rest sourced from reference TRBV18 and TRBJ1-4, is NAGVMQNPRHLVRRRGQEARLRCSPMKGHSHVYWYRQLPEEGLKFMVYLQKENIIDESGMPKERFSAEFPKEGPSILRIQQVVRGDSAAYFCASSLQGDREPEKLFFGSGTQLSVL.

This chain uses TRBV10-3 with TRBJ1-2; possibly TRBD1 for D (6 bases). The V end lost 5 bases, the J end lost 2 bases, and 9 bases lay between the germline ends. Germline CDR1 ENHRY, CDR2 SYGVKD. The CDR3 spans 13 residues. The CDR3 nucleotides are TGTGCCATCAGTAAAGGACAGAACTATGGCTACACCTTC. Translation: CAISKGQNYGYTF.

The V and J genes are TRBV6-1 and TRBJ2-1; weak D call: TRBD2 (5 bases). Per germline, CDR1 MNHNS and CDR2 SASEGT. Trimming shortened V by 6 bases and J by 3 bases, and 6 bases separated the two germline ends. The length of the CDR3 is 12 residues. The CDR3 here is CASRGLYNEQFF. DNA for the CDR3: TGTGCCAGCAGAGGACTCTACAATGAGCAGTTCTTC.

This clone was recorded a few times. V and J are TRBV4-1 and TRBJ1-2, with a possible D match to TRBD1 (6 bases). This CDR3 comprises 12 residues. With 5 bases removed from V and 6 bases from J, the gap between germline ends came to 10 bases. The germline V gene has CDR1 MGHRA and CDR2 YSYEKL. This CDR3 reads CASSTYRDGYTF. The CDR3 DNA reads TGCGCCAGCAGCACATACAGGGATGGCTACACCTTC.

V gene TRBV7-9 combines with J gene TRBJ2-3, with D possibly matching TRBD2 (6 bases). The CDR3 runs to 13 residues. Germline assignment: CDR1 SEHNR and CDR2 FQNEAQ (reference sequence). V lost 5 bases, J lost 4 bases, and 10 bases lay in between. The CDR3 sequence is CASSPPSADTQYF. The CDR3 DNA is TGTGCCAGCAGCCCACCTAGCGCAGATACGCAGTATTTT.

CDR3 sequence (DNA): TGCAGTGCTCGGAGGACCTACGAGCAGTACTTC. Amino acids: CSARRTYEQYF. This chain joins TRBV20-1 and TRBJ2-7, with TRBD2 as a possible D gene (5 bases). Germline loops: CDR1 DFQATT, CDR2 SNEGSKA (reference sequence). V was cut by 5 bases and J by 2 bases, with 7 bases left in between. There are 11 residues in the CDR3.

The chain recombines TRBV29-1 with TRBJ2-3, with a possible D match to TRBD1 (6 bases). Trimming took 6 bases from V and 1 from J, leaving 20 bases between them. This CDR3 has 16 amino acids. Germline CDR1 reads SQVTM; CDR2 reads ANQGSEA. The CDR3 nucleotides read TGCAGCGTCACGGGTCCCCAGGGGAAGGGCACAGATACGCAGTATTTT. Protein sequence: CSVTGPQGKGTDTQYF.

This sequence joins TRBV7-2 and TRBJ2-5, with a weak D call TRBD2 (6 bases). The DNA matches TRBJ2-7 better at its end, which makes the J call doubtful. From germline, CDR1 is SGHTA and CDR2 FQGNSA. There are 14 residues in the CDR3. For the CDR3, the DNA is TGTGCCAGCAGCTTACCGGGGGAATGGTACGAGCAGTACTTC. This codes for CASSLPGEWYEQYF.

This chain uses TRBV6-1 with TRBJ2-7; 12 nucleotides line up with TRBD1. The germline gives CDR1 MNHNS, CDR2 SASEGT. V was pared by 5 bases and J by 3 bases, with 5 bases of the junction left unmatched. The CDR3 runs to 15 residues. The CDR3 DNA follows: TGTGCCAGCAGTAGGGGACAGGGGGCTAGCTACGAGCAGTACTTC. This gives the protein CASSRGQGASYEQYF.

The chain carries TRBV6-6 and TRBJ2-5; possible D gene TRBD2, 5 bases. Germline V gene lookup returns CDR1 MNHNY and CDR2 SVGAGI (reference sequence). V was cut by 6 bases and J by 10 bases, with 15 bases left in between. The CDR3 is made up of 12 amino acids. The CDR3 nucleotides are TGTGCCAGCAGGCAGACTATTTTCGACCAGTACTTC. Residues: CASRQTIFDQYF.

This chain uses TRBV5-1 with TRBJ2-5; D is perhaps TRBD2 (5 bases). V shed 4 bases and J shed 5 bases, with 9 bases lying between them. The CDR3 sequence is 12 residues long. Germline V gives CDR1 SGHRS, CDR2 YFSETQ. In DNA form, the CDR3 reads TGCGCCAGCAGCCCTAGCCGGGAGACCCAGTACTTC. This sequence encodes CASSPSRETQYF.

V is TRBV11-2 and J is TRBJ1-1; D call uncertain. V was shortened by 2 bases and J by 11 bases, with 9 bases between the two germline ends. The germline V gene encodes CDR1 SGHAT and CDR2 FQNNGV. This CDR3 is 11 amino acids long. CDR3 loop: CASSLSRVAFF. The CDR3 nucleotides read TGTGCCAGCAGCTTATCTCGAGTGGCTTTCTTT.

This clone was observed a few times. The chain carries TRBV18 and TRBJ2-7; 9 bases match TRBD2. Trimming took 4 bases from V and 3 from J; bases not matched to a gene: 4. From germline, CDR1 is KGHSH and CDR2 LQKENI. This CDR3 is built from 14 residues. The CDR3, as DNA: TGTGCCAGCTCACTCGGGACTAGCATCTACGAGCAGTACTTC. This translates into CASSLGTSIYEQYF.

The chain recombines TRBV4-1 with TRBJ2-3; TRBD1 matches 8 bases. CDR3 length: 13 residues. In germline, CDR1 is MGHRA, CDR2 YSYEKL. The V and J ends lost 4 bases and 7 bases, in that order; junction bases with no gene match: 4. In DNA form, the CDR3 reads TGCGCCAGCAGCCCCGGACAGGGCTATACGCAGTATTTT. This translates into CASSPGQGYTQYF.

The genes are TRBV19 and TRBJ2-3; 8 bases agree with TRBD2. CDR1 and CDR2 from the germline V gene are LNHDA and SQIVND (reference sequence). The CDR3 contains 14 residues. With V trimmed by 6 bases and J by 5 bases, 7 bases remained unmatched. CDR3: CASRAAGVGDTQYF. CDR3 DNA: TGTGCCAGTAGGGCAGCGGGAGTCGGAGATACGCAGTATTTT.

In its sample, this clone was seen a few times. This chain connects TRBV19 to TRBJ2-7; the D gene is possibly TRBD1 (6 bases). The CDR3 has 13 residues. The germline gives CDR1 LNHDA, CDR2 SQIVND (reference sequence). V was cut by 5 bases and J by 10 bases, with 18 bases left in between. This CDR3 is CASSPGTLNFQYF. Written as DNA, the CDR3 is TGTGCCAGTAGTCCCGGGACATTGAATTTTCAGTACTTC.

V and J are TRBV2 and TRBJ2-3, with 9 bases aligning to TRBD2. This CDR3 contains 16 residues. Germline V gives CDR1 SNHLY, CDR2 FYNNEI. V lost 1 base and J lost 4; bases outside the gene matches: 6. CDR3 region: CASSEGLAGSADTQYF. The DNA of the CDR3 is TGTGCCAGCAGTGAAGGTCTAGCGGGATCTGCAGATACGCAGTATTTT.

The V call is TRBV11-2, the J call TRBJ2-2, with 12 nucleotides matching TRBD2. The germline gives CDR1 SGHAT, CDR2 FQNNGV. J lost 6 bases, V lost 4 bases, and 12 bases had no gene match. The CDR3 length is 18 residues. In nucleotides, the CDR3 is TGTGCCAGCAGCTCTGTCCCGGGACTAGCGGGTTGGGCCGGGGAGCTGTTTTTT. Translating it yields CASSSVPGLAGWAGELFF.

The genes are TRBV6-5 and TRBJ1-5, with 7 bases lining up with TRBD1. Germline CDR1 and CDR2: MNHEY and SVGAGI. V shed 0 bases, J shed 7 bases, and the junction held 6 bases outside the gene matches. The CDR3 length is 15 residues. The CDR3: CASSYSHRGEQPQHF. In DNA form, the CDR3 reads TGTGCCAGCAGTTACTCTCACAGGGGTGAACAGCCCCAGCATTTT.

The rearrangement links TRBV4-3 to TRBJ1-4; D may be TRBD1 (5 bases). Germline V CDR1 and CDR2: LGHNA, YSLEER. The CDR3 runs to 17 residues. V was shortened by 0 bases and J by 8 bases, with 19 bases between the two germline ends. DNA for the CDR3: TGCGCCAGCAGCCAAGAAAGGGGTCAAACTTTGGGAGAAAAACTGTTTTTT. Protein: CASSQERGQTLGEKLFF.